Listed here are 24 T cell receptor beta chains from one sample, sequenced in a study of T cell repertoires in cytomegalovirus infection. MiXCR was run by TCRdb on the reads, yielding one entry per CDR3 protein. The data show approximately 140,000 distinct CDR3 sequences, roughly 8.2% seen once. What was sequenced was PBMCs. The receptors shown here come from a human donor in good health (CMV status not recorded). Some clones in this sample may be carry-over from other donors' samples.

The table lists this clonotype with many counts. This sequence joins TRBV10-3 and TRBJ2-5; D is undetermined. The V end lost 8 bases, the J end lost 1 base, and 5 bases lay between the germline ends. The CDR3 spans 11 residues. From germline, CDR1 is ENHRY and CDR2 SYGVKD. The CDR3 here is CAIGVQETQYF. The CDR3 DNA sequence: TGTGCCATCGGAGTCCAAGAGACCCAGTACTTC.

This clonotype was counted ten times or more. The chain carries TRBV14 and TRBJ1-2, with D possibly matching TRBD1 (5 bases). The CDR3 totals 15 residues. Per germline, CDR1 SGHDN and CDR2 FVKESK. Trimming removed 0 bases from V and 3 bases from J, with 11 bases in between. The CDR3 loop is CASSQDARVDYGYTF. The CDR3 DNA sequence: TGTGCCAGCAGCCAAGATGCCAGGGTGGACTATGGCTACACCTTC.

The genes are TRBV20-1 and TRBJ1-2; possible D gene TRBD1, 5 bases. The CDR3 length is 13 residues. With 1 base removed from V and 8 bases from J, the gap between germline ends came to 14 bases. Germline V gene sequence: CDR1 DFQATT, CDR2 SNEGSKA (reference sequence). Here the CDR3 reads CSARVWGEGGYTF. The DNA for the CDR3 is TGCAGTGCTAGAGTTTGGGGGGAAGGGGGCTACACCTTC.

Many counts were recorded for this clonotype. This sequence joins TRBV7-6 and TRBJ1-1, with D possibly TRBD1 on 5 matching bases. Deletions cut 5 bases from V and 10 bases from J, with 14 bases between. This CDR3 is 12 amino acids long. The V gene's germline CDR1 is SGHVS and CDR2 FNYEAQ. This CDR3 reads CASSQPRGLAFF. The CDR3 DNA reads TGTGCCAGCAGCCAACCGCGGGGGTTAGCTTTCTTT.

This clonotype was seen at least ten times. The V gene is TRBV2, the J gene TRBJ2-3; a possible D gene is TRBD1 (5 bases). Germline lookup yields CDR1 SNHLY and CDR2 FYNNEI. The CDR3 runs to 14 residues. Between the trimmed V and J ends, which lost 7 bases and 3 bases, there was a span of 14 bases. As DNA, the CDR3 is TGTGCCAGCACCTTACTTAGACAGACAGATACGCAGTATTTT. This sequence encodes CASTLLRQTDTQYF.

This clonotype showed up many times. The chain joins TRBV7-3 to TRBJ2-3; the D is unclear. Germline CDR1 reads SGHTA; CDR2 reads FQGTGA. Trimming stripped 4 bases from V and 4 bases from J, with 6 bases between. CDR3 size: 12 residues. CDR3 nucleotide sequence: TGTGCCAGCAGCTCCTCCCCAGATACGCAGTATTTT. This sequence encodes CASSSSPDTQYF.

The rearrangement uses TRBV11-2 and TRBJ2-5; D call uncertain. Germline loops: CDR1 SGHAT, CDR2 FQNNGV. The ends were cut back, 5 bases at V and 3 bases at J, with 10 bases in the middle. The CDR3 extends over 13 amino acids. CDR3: CASSHRTEETQYF. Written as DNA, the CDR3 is TGTGCCAGCAGCCACCGCACAGAAGAGACCCAGTACTTC.

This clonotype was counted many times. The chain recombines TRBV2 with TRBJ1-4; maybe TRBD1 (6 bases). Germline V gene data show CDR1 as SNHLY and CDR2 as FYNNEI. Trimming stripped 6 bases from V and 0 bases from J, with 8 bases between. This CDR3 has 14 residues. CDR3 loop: CASSYRATNEKLFF. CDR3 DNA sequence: TGTGCCAGCAGCTACAGGGCAACTAATGAAAAACTGTTTTTT.

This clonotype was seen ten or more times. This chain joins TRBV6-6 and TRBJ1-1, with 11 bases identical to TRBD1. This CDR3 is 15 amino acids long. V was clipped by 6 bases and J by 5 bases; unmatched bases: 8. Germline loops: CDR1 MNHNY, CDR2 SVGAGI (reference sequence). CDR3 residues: CASRDQGQGGTEAFF. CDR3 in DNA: TGTGCCAGCAGAGACCAGGGACAGGGGGGGACTGAAGCTTTCTTT.

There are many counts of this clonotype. CDR3 protein: CASSLGRQGADTEAFF. DNA for the CDR3: TGTGCCAGCAGCTTAGGTCGACAGGGGGCTGACACTGAAGCTTTCTTT. The chain couples TRBV7-2 to TRBJ1-1, with 10 bases that match TRBD1. Germline assignment: CDR1 SGHTA and CDR2 FQGNSA. V was clipped by 1 base and J by 3 bases; unmatched bases: 5. The CDR3 loop spans 16 amino acids.

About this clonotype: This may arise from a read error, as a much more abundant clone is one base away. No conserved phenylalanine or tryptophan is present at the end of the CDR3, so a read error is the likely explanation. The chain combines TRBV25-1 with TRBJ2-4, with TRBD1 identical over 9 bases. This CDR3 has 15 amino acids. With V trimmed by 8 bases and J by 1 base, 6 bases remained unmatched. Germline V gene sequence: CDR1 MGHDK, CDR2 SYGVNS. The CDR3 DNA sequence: TGTGCCAGCGGGGCGGGACAGGGCGCCAAAAACATTCAGTACTAC. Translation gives CASGAGQGAKNIQYY.

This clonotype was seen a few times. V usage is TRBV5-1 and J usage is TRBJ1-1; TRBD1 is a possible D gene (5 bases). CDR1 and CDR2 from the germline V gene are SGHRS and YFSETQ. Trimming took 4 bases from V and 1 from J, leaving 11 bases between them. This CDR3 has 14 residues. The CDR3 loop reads CASSRGRQNTEAFF. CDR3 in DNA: TGCGCCAGCAGCCGGGGACGGCAGAACACTGAAGCTTTCTTT.

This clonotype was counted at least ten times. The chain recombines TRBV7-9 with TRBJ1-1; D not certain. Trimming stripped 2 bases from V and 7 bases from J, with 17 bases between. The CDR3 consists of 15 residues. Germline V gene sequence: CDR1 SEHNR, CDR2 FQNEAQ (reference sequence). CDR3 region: CASSLNVGSKGEAFF. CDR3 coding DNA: TGTGCCAGCAGCTTAAATGTAGGATCAAAGGGTGAAGCTTTCTTT.

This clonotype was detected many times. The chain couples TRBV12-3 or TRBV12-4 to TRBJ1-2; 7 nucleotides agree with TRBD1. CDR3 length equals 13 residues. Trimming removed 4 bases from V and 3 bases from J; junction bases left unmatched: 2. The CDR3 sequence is CASSYGTDYGYTF. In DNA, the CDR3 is TGTGCCAGCAGTTATGGGACAGACTATGGCTACACCTTC.

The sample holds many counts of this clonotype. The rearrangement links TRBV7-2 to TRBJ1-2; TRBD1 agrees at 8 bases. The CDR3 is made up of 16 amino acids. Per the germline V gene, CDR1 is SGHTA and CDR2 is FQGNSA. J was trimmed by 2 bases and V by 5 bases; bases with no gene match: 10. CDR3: CASSPTPDRVNYGYTF. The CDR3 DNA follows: TGTGCCAGCAGCCCTACCCCGGACAGGGTAAACTATGGCTACACCTTC. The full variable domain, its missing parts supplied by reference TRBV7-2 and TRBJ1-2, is GAGVSQSPSNKVTEKGKDVELRCDPISGHTALYWYRQSLGQGLEFLIYFQGNSAPDKSGLPSDRFSAERTGGSVSTLTIQRTQQEDSAVYLCASSPTPDRVNYGYTFGSGTRLTVV.

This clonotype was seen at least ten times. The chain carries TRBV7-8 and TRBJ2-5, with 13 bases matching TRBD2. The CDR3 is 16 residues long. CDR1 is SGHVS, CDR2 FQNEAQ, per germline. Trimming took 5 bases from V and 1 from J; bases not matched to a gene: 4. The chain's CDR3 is CASSKRLAGGQETQYF. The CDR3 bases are TGTGCCAGCAGCAAAAGACTAGCGGGGGGCCAAGAGACCCAGTACTTC.

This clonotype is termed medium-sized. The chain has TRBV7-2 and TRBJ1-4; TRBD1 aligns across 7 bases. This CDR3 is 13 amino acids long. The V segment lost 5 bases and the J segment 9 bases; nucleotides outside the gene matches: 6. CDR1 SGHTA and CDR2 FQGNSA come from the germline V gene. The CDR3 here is CASSLGQVQKLFF. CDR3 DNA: TGTGCCAGCAGCCTCGGACAGGTCCAAAAACTGTTTTTT.

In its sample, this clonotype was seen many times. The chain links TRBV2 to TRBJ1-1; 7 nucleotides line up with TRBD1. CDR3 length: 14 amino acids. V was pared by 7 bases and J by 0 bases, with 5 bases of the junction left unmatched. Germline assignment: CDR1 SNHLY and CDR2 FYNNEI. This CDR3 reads CASILTGVNTEAFF. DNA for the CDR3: TGTGCCAGCATACTCACAGGGGTGAACACTGAAGCTTTCTTT.

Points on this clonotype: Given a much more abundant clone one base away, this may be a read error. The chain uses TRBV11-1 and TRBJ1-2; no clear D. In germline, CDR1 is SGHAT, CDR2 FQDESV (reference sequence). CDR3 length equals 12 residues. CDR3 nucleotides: TGTGCCAGCAGCTTAGCTCCCACTGGCTGCACCTTC. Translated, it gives CASSLAPTGCTF.

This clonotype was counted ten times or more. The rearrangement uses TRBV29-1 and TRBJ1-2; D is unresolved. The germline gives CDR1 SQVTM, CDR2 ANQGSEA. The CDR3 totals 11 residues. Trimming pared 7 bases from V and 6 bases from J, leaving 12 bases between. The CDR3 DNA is TGCAGCGCTGACCCGAGGGATGGCTACACCTTC. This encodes CSADPRDGYTF. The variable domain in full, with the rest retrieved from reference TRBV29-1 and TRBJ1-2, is SAVISQKPSRDICQRGTSLTIQCQVDSQVTMMFWYRQQPGQSLTLIATANQGSEATYESGFVIDKFPISRPNLTFSTLTVSNMSPEDSSIYLCSADPRDGYTFGSGTRLTVV.

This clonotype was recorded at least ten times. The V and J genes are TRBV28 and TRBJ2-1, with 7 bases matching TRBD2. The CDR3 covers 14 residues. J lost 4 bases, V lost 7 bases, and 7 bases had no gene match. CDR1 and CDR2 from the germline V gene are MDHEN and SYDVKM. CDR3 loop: CASKRDVGYNEQFF. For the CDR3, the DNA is TGTGCCAGCAAGCGGGACGTAGGGTACAATGAGCAGTTCTTC. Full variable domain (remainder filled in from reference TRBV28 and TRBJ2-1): DVKVTQSSRYLVKRTGEKVFLECVQDMDHENMFWYRQDPGLGLRLIYFSYDVKMKEKGDIPEGYSVSREKKERFSLILESASTNQTSMYLCASKRDVGYNEQFFGPGTRLTVL.

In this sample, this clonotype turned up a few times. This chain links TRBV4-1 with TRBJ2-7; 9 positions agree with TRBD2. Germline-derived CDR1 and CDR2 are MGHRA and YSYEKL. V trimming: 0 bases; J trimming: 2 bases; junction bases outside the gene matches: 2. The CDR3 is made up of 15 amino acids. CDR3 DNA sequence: TGCGCCAGCAGCCAAGATCAGCGGGGGGCCTACGAGCAGTACTTC. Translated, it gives CASSQDQRGAYEQYF.

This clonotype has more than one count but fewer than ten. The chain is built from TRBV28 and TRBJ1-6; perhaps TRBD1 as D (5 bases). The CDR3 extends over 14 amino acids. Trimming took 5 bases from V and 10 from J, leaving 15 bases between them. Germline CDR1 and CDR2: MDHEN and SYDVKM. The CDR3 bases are TGTGCCAGCAGTCCGGGGGACCCAGGGTCACCCCTCCACTTT. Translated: CASSPGDPGSPLHF.

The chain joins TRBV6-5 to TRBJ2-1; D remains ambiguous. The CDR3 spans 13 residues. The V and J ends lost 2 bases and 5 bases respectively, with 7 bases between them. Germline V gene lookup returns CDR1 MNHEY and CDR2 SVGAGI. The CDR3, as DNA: TGTGCCAGCAGTTACCGAGGAAACAATGAGCAGTTCTTC. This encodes CASSYRGNNEQFF.